This entry features one T cell receptor (beta chain) sequence. The sample originates from a study of blood T cells in healthy people across ages. Primers used in a second PCR of about 7 to 11 cycles were a sample-barcoded 5' primer and a J-beta primer mix. MiXCR was run by TCRdb on the 5' RACE reads, yielding one entry per CDR3 protein. The sample holds around 800,000 distinct CDR3 sequences, less than 70% seen once. The receptor was isolated from an elderly man in good health. Sequencing was done on a sample of blood.

The CDR3 region has the DNA TGTGCCACCAGTGATGTGGACGAGTTGTGGAATACTGAGCAGTTCTTC. Protein: CATSDVDELWNTEQFF. The rearrangement links TRBV24-1 to TRBJ2-1; D remains ambiguous. This CDR3 region has 16 residues. The germline gives CDR1 KGHDR, CDR2 SFDVKD. V was cut by 3 bases and J by 9 bases, with 20 bases left in between.